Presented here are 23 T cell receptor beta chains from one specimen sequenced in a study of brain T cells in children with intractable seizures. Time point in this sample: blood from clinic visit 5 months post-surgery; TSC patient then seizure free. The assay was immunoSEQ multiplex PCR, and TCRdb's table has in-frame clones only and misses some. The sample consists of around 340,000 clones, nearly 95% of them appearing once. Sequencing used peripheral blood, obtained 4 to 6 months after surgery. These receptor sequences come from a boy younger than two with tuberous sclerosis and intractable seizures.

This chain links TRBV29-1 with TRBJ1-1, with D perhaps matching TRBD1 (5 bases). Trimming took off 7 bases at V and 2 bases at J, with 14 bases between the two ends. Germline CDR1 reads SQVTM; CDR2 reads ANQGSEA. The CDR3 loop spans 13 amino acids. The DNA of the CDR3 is TGCAGCGCCGACACCCAGGGAAACACTGAAGCTTTCTTT. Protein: CSADTQGNTEAFF.

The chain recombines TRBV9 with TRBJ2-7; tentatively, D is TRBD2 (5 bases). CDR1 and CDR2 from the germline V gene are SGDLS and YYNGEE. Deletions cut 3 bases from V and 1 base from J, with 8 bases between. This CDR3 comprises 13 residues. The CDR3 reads CASSDGISYEQYF. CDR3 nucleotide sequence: TGTGCCAGCAGCGACGGGATTTCCTACGAGCAGTACTTC.

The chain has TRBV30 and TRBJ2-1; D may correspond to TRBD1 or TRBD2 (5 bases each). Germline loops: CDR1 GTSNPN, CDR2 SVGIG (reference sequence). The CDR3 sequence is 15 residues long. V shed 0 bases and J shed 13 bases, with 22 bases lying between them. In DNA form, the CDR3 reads TGTGCCTGGAGTGTCGGGACCCCCGGCCGGGTAGAACAGTTCTTC. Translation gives CAWSVGTPGRVEQFF.

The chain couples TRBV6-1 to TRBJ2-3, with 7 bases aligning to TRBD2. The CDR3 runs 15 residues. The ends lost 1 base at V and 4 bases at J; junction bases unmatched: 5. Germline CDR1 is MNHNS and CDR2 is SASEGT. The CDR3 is CASSEGAGVADTQYF. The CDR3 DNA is TGTGCCAGCAGTGAAGGGGCGGGAGTTGCAGATACGCAGTATTTT.

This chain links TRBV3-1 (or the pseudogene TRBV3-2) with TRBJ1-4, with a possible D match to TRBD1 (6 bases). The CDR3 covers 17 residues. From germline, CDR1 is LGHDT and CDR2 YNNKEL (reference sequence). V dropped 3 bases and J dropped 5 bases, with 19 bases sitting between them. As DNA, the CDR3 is TGTGCCAGCAGCCACCTCCATGGGACATCCGCCAATGAAAAACTGTTTTTT. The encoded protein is CASSHLHGTSANEKLFF.

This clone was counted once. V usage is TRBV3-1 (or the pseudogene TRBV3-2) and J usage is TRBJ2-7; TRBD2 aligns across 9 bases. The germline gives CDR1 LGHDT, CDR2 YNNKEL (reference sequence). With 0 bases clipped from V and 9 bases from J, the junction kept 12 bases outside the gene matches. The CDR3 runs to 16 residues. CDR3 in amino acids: CASSQEGAGGPFGQYF. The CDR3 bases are TGTGCCAGCAGCCAAGAGGGGGCGGGAGGGCCCTTTGGGCAGTACTTC.

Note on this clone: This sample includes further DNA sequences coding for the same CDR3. CDR3 amino acids: CASSQSYEQYF. The CDR3 bases are TGTGCCAGCAGCCAAAGCTACGAGCAGTACTTC. The rearrangement links TRBV3-1 (or the pseudogene TRBV3-2) to TRBJ2-7; D unresolved. CDR1 LGHDT and CDR2 YNNKEL come from the germline V gene (reference sequence). There are 11 residues in the CDR3. Trimming removed 2 bases at V and 3 bases at J, with 2 bases between.

CDR3 residues: CASSRVGELFF. As DNA, the CDR3 is TGTGCCAGCAGTCGAGTAGGGGAGCTGTTTTTT. The chain uses TRBV6-5 and TRBJ2-2; D remains unclear. V gave up 5 bases and J gave up 8 bases, with 6 bases separating them. From germline, CDR1 is MNHEY and CDR2 SVGAGI. The CDR3 has 11 amino acids.

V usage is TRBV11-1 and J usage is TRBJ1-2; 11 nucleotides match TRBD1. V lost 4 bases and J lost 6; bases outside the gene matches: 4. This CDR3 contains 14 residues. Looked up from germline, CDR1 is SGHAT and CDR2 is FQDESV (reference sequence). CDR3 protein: CASSSRTGGDGYTF. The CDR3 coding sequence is TGTGCCAGCAGCTCCCGGACAGGGGGCGATGGCTACACCTTC.

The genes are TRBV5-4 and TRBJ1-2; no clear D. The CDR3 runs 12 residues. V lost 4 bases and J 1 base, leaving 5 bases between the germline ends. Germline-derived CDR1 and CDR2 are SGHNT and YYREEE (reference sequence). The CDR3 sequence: CASSANNYGYTF. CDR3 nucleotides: TGTGCCAGCAGCGCAAATAACTATGGCTACACCTTC.

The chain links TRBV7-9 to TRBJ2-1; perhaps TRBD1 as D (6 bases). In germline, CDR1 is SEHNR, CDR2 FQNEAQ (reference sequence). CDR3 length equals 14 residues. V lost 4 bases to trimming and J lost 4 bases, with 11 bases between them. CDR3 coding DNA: TGTGCCAGCAGCTGGGACATTAGATACAATGAGCAGTTCTTC. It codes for CASSWDIRYNEQFF. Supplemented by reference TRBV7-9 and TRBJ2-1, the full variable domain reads DTGVSQNPRHKITKRGQNVTFRCDPISEHNRLYWYRQTLGQGPEFLTYFQNEAQLEKSRLLSDRFSAERPKGSFSTLEIQRTEQGDSAMYLCASSWDIRYNEQFFGPGTRLTVL.

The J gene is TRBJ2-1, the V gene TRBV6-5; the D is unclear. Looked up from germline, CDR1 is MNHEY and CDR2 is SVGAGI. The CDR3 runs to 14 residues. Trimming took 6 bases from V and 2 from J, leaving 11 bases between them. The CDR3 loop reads CASRFGGAYNEQFF. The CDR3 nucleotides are TGTGCCAGCAGATTTGGCGGAGCCTACAATGAGCAGTTCTTC.

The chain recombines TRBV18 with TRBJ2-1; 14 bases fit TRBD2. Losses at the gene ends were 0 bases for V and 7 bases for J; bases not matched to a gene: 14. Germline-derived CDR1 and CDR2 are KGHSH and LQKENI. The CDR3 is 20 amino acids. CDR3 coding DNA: TGTGCCAGCTCACCACCTACAGGACTAGCGGGGGGAGTATTTATGAATGAGCAGTTCTTC. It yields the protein CASSPPTGLAGGVFMNEQFF.

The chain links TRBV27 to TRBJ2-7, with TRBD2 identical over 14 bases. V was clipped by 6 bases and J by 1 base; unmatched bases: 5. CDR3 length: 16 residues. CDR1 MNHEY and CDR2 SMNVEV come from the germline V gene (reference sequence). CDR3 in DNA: TGTGCCAGCAGCCGACTAGCGGGAGGGTCGTCCTACGAGCAGTACTTC. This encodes CASSRLAGGSSYEQYF.

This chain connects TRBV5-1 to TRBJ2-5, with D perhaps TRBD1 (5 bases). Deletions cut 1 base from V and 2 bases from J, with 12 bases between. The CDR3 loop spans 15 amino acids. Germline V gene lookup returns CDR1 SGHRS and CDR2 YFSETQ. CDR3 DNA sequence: TGCGCCAGCAGCTTGAATCAGGGTAGTCAAGAGACCCAGTACTTC. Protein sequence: CASSLNQGSQETQYF.

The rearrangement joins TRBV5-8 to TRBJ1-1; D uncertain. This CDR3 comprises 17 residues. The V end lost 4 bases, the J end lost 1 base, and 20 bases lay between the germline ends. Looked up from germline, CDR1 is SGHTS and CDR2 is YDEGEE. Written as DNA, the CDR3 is TGTGCCAGCAGCAACCCCGGGATCTTAGGCAGGAACACTGAAGCTTTCTTT. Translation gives CASSNPGILGRNTEAFF.

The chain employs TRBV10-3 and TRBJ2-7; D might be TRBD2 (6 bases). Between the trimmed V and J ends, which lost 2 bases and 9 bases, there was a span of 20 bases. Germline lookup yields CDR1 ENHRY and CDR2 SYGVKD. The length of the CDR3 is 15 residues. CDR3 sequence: CAISERGLSEGRQYF. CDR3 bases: TGTGCCATCAGTGAGCGGGGACTGTCGGAGGGGAGGCAGTACTTC.

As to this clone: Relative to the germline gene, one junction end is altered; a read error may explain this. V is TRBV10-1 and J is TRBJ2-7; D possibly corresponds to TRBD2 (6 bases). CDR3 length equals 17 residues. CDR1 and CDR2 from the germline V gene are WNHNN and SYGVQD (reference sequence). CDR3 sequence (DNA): TGCGCCAGCTCGTCGTTAGCGGATACAAGAATTAATCTGTCAATGCACTTC. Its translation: CASSSLADTRINLSMHF.

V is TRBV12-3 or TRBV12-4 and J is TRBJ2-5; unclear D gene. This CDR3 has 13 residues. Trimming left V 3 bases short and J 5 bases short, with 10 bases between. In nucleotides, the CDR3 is TGTGCCAGCAGTTTGTCGTCCAGGGAGACCCAGTACTTC. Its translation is CASSLSSRETQYF.

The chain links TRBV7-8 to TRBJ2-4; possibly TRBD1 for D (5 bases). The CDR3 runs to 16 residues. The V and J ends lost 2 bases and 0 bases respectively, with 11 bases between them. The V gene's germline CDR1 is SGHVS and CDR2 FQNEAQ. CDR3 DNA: TGTGCCAGCAGCTTAACAGGAAAGATAGCCAAAAACATTCAGTACTTC. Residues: CASSLTGKIAKNIQYF.

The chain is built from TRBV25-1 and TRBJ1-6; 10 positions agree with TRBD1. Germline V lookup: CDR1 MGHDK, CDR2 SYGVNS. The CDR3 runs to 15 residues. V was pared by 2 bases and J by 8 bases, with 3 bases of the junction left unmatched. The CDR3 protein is CASSEVGQGYSPLHF. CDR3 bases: TGTGCCAGCAGTGAAGTGGGACAGGGGTATTCACCCCTCCACTTT.

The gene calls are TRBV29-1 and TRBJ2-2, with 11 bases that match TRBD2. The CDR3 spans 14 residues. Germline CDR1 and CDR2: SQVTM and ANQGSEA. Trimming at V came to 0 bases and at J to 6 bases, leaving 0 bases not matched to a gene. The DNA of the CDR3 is TGCAGCGTTGAAGATAGCGGGAGGGCCGGGGAGCTGTTTTTT. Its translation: CSVEDSGRAGELFF.

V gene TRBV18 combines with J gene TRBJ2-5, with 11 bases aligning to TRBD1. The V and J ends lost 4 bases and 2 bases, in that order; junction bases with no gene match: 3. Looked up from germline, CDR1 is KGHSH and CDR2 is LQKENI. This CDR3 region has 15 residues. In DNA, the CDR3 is TGTGCCAGCTCACGGGGGACAGGGGGTCAAGAGACCCAGTACTTC. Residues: CASSRGTGGQETQYF.